This entry describes one T cell receptor (beta chain). Only in-frame clones appear in the TCRdb table, and some are missing; sequencing was by immunoSEQ multiplex PCR. The profile shows 130,000 to 150,000 clones, approximately 89% of them singletons. The record originates from a study of blood T cell repertoires in COVID-19. For the study at large: Acute and convalescent COVID-19 specimens originated in the United States, Italy and Spain.

With 2 bases clipped from V and 2 bases from J, the junction kept 1 base outside the gene matches. The V gene's germline CDR1 is MNHEY and CDR2 SVGAGI. CDR3 length: 14 amino acids. Sequencing input: peripheral blood. This sequence originates from a woman aged 50 to 60 with acute or convalescent COVID-19. The chain couples TRBV6-5 to TRBJ2-5; TRBD1 agrees at 8 bases. CDR3 region: CASSYGTGQETQYF. The CDR3 bases are TGTGCCAGCAGTTACGGGACAGGACAAGAGACCCAGTACTTC.